The clone carrying this TCR beta chain occurred many times. These data come from a study of patients and donors after allogeneic stem cell transplantation. This CDR3 has 15 amino acids. Trimming took off 5 bases at V and 4 bases at J, with 15 bases between the two ends. The germline gives CDR1 SGHAT, CDR2 FQNNGV. TCRdb independently ran MiXCR on the RT-PCR reads; one entry per CDR3 protein. The sample yields about 28,000 distinct CDR3 sequences, about 6.8% seen once. This TCR was recovered from a human donor who was either an allogeneic HSCT recipient or a stem cell or donor lymphocyte infusion donor (not recorded which). It is not recorded whose cells these are; they may come from a transplant donor. Sequencing input: blood, either unsorted or a sorted T cell fraction (not recorded which). V usage is TRBV11-2 and J usage is TRBJ1-5, with a possible D match to TRBD1 (6 bases). CDR3 region: CASSSQPGHNQPQHF. DNA of the CDR3: TGTGCCAGCAGCAGTCAACCGGGACATAATCAGCCCCAGCATTTT.